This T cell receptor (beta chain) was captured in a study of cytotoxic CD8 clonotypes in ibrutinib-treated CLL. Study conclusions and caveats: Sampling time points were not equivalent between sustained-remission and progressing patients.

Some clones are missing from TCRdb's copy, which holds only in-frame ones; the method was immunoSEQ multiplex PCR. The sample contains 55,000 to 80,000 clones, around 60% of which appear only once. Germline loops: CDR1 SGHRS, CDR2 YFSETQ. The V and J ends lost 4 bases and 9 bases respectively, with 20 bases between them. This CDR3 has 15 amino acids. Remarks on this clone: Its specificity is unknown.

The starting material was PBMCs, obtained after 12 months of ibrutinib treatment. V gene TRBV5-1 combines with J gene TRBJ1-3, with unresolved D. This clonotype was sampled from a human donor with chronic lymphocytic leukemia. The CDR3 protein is CASSQVRGPYTTIYF. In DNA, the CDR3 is TGCGCCAGCAGCCAGGTACGAGGGCCGTATACCACCATATATTTT.